The source of this TCR beta chain is a study of T cell responses to AZD1222 COVID-19 vaccine (dated by TCRdb to the early 2020s). Context from the whole study: Because spike-specific TCR depth and breadth did not differ between the two schedules, AZD1222 recipients who got a second dose at roughly 4 weeks were pooled with those who got a second dose at roughly 12 weeks. A total of 233 trial participants underwent TCR sequencing, of whom 200 to 220 received two doses of AZD1222 and about 25 received two doses of the MenACWY control vaccine. Trial participants were enrolled by age into subgroups of 18-55, 56-69 and 70-plus years, and roughly 160, 29 and 62 TCR-sequenced participants, respectively, were included in these subgroups. Broad study findings and their caveats: A significant rise in spike-specific TCR breadth and depth was observed after two AZD1222 doses relative to day 0 and relative to MenACWY recipients. The 56-69-year group was small, and its depth increase did not reach significance, likely because of low power. The vaccine-associated CD4 TCRs covered the entire spike protein, and the dominant responses fell in regions 160-218 and 743-854. Nearly half of unique spike-specific TCRs reportedly recognized epitopes outside regions mutated in the B.1.351 and B.1.1.7 variants. Conclusions about previously exposed vaccinees are limited because only a handful of AZD1222 recipients were SARS-CoV-2 seropositive at baseline. Because no samples from the day 14 peak response were available, repertoires could be characterized only after the peak T cell response. Participants were mostly white British, with more females than males. The authors suggested clonal diversity may have been underestimated.

This clone was counted between two and nine times. Its binding antigen is unknown. It has no much larger one-base neighbor in the sample; base qualities were not kept. The CDR3 regions of human TCRbeta chains were analyzed by immunosequencing. From the authors' description of their analysis: Repertoire TCRs were matched against a reference library of SARS-CoV-2-specific TCRs generated with the MIRA antigen-specificity platform. Breadth was defined as the fraction of unique TCRs that were SARS-CoV-2-associated. Depth was defined as the fraction of total T cells that were SARS-CoV-2-associated. Using the MIRA data, every spike-specific TCR was mapped to the spike region that the TCR reacted to and assigned to either a CD4 or a CD8 class. Log10-transformed breadth and depth values were compared by one-way ANOVA with Sidak's multiple comparisons tests. In its TCRdb copy, this immuneACCESS table keeps in-frame sequences only and misses some clones. Where compared with another copy, unresolved V genes explain less than half of these, and the others have no known cause. The DNA was the basis for D and trimming; V, J and clone size are from that table. For this sample the table gives about 130,000 clones, of which over 85% were detected only once. The ten biggest clones cover 1.5% to 2% of the sample.

The CDR3 holds 13 amino acids from the cysteine to the phenylalanine. The entry retains the CDR3 DNA only, 39 bases that are in frame from base 1. V is shortened by 6 bases, J by 3 bases, and the region joining them spans 12 bases. From a lookup of the germline V gene (reference sequence), CDR1 and CDR2 are PRHDT and FYEKMQ. This specimen's time point label, interpreted: baseline before first vaccination. The vaccinee samples were drawn from two UK trials, COV001 and COV002, one of which was a single-blind randomized controlled phase 2/3 trial testing AZD1222 (ChAdOx1 nCoV-19) in healthy adults. Trial participant PBMC samples were collected at day 0 and day 28 after the second dose for TCRbeta chain sequencing.

The sequencing here drew on peripheral blood, taken on day 0 of AZD1222 vaccination. The rearranged segments are TRBV13 and TRBJ2-7; the D call could be TRBD1 or TRBD2, with each sharing 5 bases. The TCR sequence derives from an adult in good health. The sequenced DNA is TGTGCCAGCAGTTCGGGGCGCTACTACGAGCAGTACTTC. Its protein is CASSSGRYYEQYF.